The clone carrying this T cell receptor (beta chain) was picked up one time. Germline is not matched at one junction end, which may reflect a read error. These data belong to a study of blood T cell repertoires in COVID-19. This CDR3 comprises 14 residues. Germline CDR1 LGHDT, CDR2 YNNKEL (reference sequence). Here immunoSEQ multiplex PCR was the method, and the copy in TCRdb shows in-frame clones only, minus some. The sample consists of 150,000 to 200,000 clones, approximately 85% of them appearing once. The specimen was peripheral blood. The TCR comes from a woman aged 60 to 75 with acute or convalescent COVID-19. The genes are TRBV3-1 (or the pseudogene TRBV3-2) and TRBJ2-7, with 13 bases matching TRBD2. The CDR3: CASSQRGGTSGIKF. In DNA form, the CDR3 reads TGTGCCAGCAGCCAAAGAGGCGGGACTAGCGGGATAAAGTTC.